A single sample gave rise to the 5 T cell receptor beta chains below, sequenced in a study of a mutant IDH1 vaccine in newly diagnosed glioma. As to time point: baseline, week 1 (first vaccination visit). Treatment here: pre-vaccination baseline after standard-of-care therapy. Here immunoSEQ multiplex PCR was the method, and the copy in TCRdb shows in-frame clones only, minus some. Altogether about 67,000 clones are present, approximately 82% being singletons, with the ten largest covering over 4%. Material: peripheral blood mononuclear cells (PBMCs), obtained from a glioma patient treated with radiotherapy, temozolomide or both. Source of these receptors: a woman under 30 with glioma. Some clones in this sample may be carry-over from other donors' samples.

The genes are TRBV4-1 and TRBJ2-1; D may correspond to TRBD1 or TRBD2 (5 bases each). The V and J ends lost 0 bases and 7 bases respectively, with 7 bases between them. Germline assignment: CDR1 MGHRA and CDR2 YSYEKL. The CDR3 runs to 13 residues. This chain's CDR3 is CASSQEEGNEQFF. CDR3 nucleotide sequence: TGCGCCAGCAGCCAAGAAGAGGGGAATGAGCAGTTCTTC.

This clone was recorded a few times. The V gene is TRBV5-6, the J gene TRBJ1-3; possibly TRBD1 for D (5 bases). CDR1 and CDR2 from the germline V gene are SGHDT and YYEEEE. Between the trimmed V and J ends, which lost 4 bases and 0 bases, there was a span of 14 bases. CDR3 length equals 16 residues. The CDR3 is CASSTRQRYSGNTIYF. The CDR3 DNA follows: TGTGCCAGCAGCACTAGACAGCGGTACTCTGGAAACACCATATATTTT.

CDR3 nucleotide sequence: TGCAGTGCGCCCCTCCTTGAAAAACTGTTTTTT. Its protein product is CSAPLLEKLFF. The gene calls are TRBV20-1 and TRBJ1-4; D is undetermined. The CDR3 contains 11 residues. With 6 bases removed from V and 7 bases from J, the gap between germline ends came to 9 bases. Germline CDR1 is DFQATT and CDR2 is SNEGSKA (reference sequence).

This clone was detected a few times. The chain employs TRBV19 and TRBJ2-2, with D possibly TRBD1 on 7 matching bases. The germline V and J ends were trimmed by 1 base and 5 bases, with 14 bases remaining between them. Germline assignment: CDR1 LNHDA and CDR2 SQIVND (reference sequence). The CDR3 is 16 amino acids. The CDR3 region is CASSIARQGGTGELFF. The CDR3 DNA sequence: TGTGCCAGTAGTATAGCGCGACAGGGAGGTACCGGGGAGCTGTTTTTT.

The chain combines TRBV5-6 with TRBJ2-5; 7 bases match TRBD1. There are 15 residues in the CDR3. V shed 2 bases, J shed 5 bases, and the junction held 9 bases outside the gene matches. Germline V gene data show CDR1 as SGHDT and CDR2 as YYEEEE. The CDR3 here is CASSFGGFRGETQYF. The CDR3 coding sequence is TGTGCCAGCAGCTTCGGAGGATTCAGGGGGGAGACCCAGTACTTC.